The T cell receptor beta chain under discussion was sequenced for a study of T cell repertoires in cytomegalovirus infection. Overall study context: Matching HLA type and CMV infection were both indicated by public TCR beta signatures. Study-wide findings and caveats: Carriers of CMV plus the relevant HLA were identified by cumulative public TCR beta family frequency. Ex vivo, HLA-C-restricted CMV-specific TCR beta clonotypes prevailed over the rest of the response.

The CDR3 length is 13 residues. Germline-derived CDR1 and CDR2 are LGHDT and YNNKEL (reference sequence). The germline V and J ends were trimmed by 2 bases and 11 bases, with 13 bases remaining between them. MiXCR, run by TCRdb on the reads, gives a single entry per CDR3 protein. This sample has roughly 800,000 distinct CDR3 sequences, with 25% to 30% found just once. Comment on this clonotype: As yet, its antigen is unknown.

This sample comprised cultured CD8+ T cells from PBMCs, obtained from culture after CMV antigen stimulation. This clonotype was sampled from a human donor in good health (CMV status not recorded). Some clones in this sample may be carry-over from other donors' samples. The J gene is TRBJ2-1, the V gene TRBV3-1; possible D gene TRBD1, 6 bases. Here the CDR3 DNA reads TGTGCCAGCAGCCAACCTGACAGGCGTAAGCAGTTCTTC. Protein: CASSQPDRRKQFF.